Below, 9 T cell receptor beta chains from the same sample are listed, as sequenced in a study of lymphopenia after photon versus proton radiotherapy. Assay used: immunoSEQ multiplex PCR; TCRdb lists only in-frame clones, some missing. The sample has some 44,000 clones; approximately 82% are singletons. Specimen: peripheral blood, collected from a patient treated with proton-based radiotherapy. The receptors here all came from a woman in her sixties or seventies with pancreatic cancer.

V gene TRBV5-1 combines with J gene TRBJ2-1; 16 positions agree with TRBD2. The CDR3 totals 19 residues. From germline, CDR1 is SGHRS and CDR2 YFSETQ. With 4 bases clipped from V and 7 bases from J, the junction kept 14 bases outside the gene matches. The CDR3 bases are TGCGCCAGCAGCCCGACCGGGACTAGCGGGAGGGCCAGGGGAAATGAGCAGTTCTTC. It translates to CASSPTGTSGRARGNEQFF.

The J gene is TRBJ2-1, the V gene TRBV28, with D tentatively TRBD1 (6 bases). The CDR3 is made up of 15 amino acids. Trimming cost V 5 bases and J 0 bases, with 11 bases left between them. CDR1 and CDR2 from the germline V gene are MDHEN and SYDVKM. CDR3 nucleotides: TGTGCCAGCAGTCTACCGGACAGCTCCTACAATGAGCAGTTCTTC. Translating gives CASSLPDSSYNEQFF. The full variable domain, completed using reference TRBV28 and TRBJ2-1, is DVKVTQSSRYLVKRTGEKVFLECVQDMDHENMFWYRQDPGLGLRLIYFSYDVKMKEKGDIPEGYSVSREKKERFSLILESASTNQTSMYLCASSLPDSSYNEQFFGPGTRLTVL.

The chain joins TRBV11-3 to TRBJ2-5; 8 bases line up with TRBD1. Germline-derived CDR1 and CDR2 are SGHNT and YENEEA. V trimming: 2 bases; J trimming: 7 bases; junction bases outside the gene matches: 21. This CDR3 spans 19 amino acids. CDR3 loop: CASSLKGQVMGAALVTQYF. The CDR3 bases are TGTGCCAGCAGCTTAAAGGGACAGGTCATGGGGGCGGCTTTAGTGACCCAGTACTTC. The whole variable domain, filled in from reference TRBV11-3 and TRBJ2-5, reads EAGVVQSPRYKIIEKKQPVAFWCNPISGHNTLYWYLQNLGQGPELLIRYENEEAVDDSQLPKDRFSAERLKGVDSTLKIQPAELGDSAVYLCASSLKGQVMGAALVTQYFGPGTRLLVL.

The V call is TRBV19, the J call TRBJ2-7, with a possible D match to TRBD2 (6 bases). The germline V gene encodes CDR1 LNHDA and CDR2 SQIVND (reference sequence). The V end was cut by 6 bases, the J end by 5 bases, with 20 bases between. This CDR3 comprises 15 residues. CDR3 residues: CASSPTLAGNDEQYF. The CDR3 DNA follows: TGTGCCAGTAGCCCGACCCTGGCGGGAAACGACGAGCAGTACTTC.

The chain carries TRBV9 and TRBJ1-1; D possibly corresponds to TRBD1 (6 bases). The V end was cut by 4 bases, the J end by 5 bases, with 18 bases between. Germline CDR1 reads SGDLS; CDR2 reads YYNGEE. The CDR3 covers 15 residues. The CDR3: CASSPGQLVKTEAFF. The CDR3 DNA reads as TGTGCCAGCAGCCCTGGACAGCTGGTTAAAACTGAAGCTTTCTTT. The variable domain in full, with the rest retrieved from reference TRBV9 and TRBJ1-1, is DSGVTQTPKHLITATGQRVTLRCSPRSGDLSVYWYQQSLDQGLQFLIQYYNGEERAKGNILERFSAQQFPDLHSELNLSSLELGDSALYFCASSPGQLVKTEAFFGQGTRLTVV.

The chain links TRBV28 to TRBJ1-5; the D gene is possibly TRBD1 (5 bases). The V gene lost 2 bases and the J gene lost 3 bases, with 8 bases spanning the gap. The V gene's germline CDR1 is MDHEN and CDR2 SYDVKM. The CDR3 has 14 residues. CDR3 amino acids: CASSLDRFNQPQHF. In nucleotides, the CDR3 is TGTGCCAGCAGTTTAGACAGATTCAATCAGCCCCAGCATTTT.

The chain uses TRBV30 and TRBJ1-1, with TRBD1 as a possible D gene (6 bases). Germline values: CDR1 GTSNPN, CDR2 SVGIG (reference sequence). CDR3 length equals 15 residues. Trimming stripped 2 bases from V and 4 bases from J, with 17 bases between. This CDR3 reads CAWSHTRGFGTEAFF. CDR3 nucleotide sequence: TGTGCCTGGAGTCATACCAGGGGATTCGGCACTGAAGCTTTCTTT.

This chain links TRBV19 with TRBJ2-3; 9 nucleotides match TRBD1. V dropped 5 bases and J dropped 1; count of bases not matched to a gene: 16. The CDR3 is 19 residues long. Germline lookup yields CDR1 LNHDA and CDR2 SQIVND (reference sequence). The CDR3 DNA reads TGTGCCAGTAGTCTAACTCCTCCGGGACAGGGAGTTGGCACAGATACGCAGTATTTT. Translated: CASSLTPPGQGVGTDTQYF.

The rearrangement links TRBV7-9 to TRBJ2-5, with D uncertain. The CDR3 loop spans 13 amino acids. CDR1 and CDR2 from the germline V gene are SEHNR and FQNEAQ (reference sequence). The germline V and J ends were trimmed by 1 base and 1 base, with 4 bases remaining between them. DNA of the CDR3: TGTGCCAGCAGCTTAGGGTCCCAAGAGACCCAGTACTTC. Residues: CASSLGSQETQYF.